This TCR beta chain appears in the sequencing data of a study of blood T cell repertoires in COVID-19. Study as a whole: Samples of COVID-19 (acute and convalescent) were obtained from the United States, Italy and Spain. T cells, B-cell-depleted T cells, or PBMCs supplied cDNA or gDNA.

Seattle patients were enrolled while actively infected and followed longitudinally. The assay was immunoSEQ multiplex PCR, and TCRdb's table has in-frame clones only and misses some. The profile shows fewer than 200,000 clones, 85% to 90% of them singletons. The germline V gene has CDR1 MNHNY and CDR2 SVGAGI (reference sequence). V lost 10 bases and J lost 7; bases outside the gene matches: 16. The CDR3 totals 16 residues. The chain uses TRBV6-6 and TRBJ2-1, with TRBD2 identical over 10 bases. The sequence derives from a woman in her seventies with COVID-19, enrolled during active disease. The source material was peripheral blood. CDR3 bases: TGTGCCACCGGAATATGGGGGCTAGCGGGAGAGAATGAGCAGTTCTTC. Encoded protein: CATGIWGLAGENEQFF.